These T cell receptor beta chains were read from a single sample in a study of blood T cells in healthy people across ages. TCRdb analysed the 5' RACE reads with MiXCR anew, one entry per CDR3 protein. The sample shows under 1 million distinct CDR3 sequences, more than 40% of them seen only once. Specimen: blood. The source of these receptors is a man in his fifties or sixties in good health. CDR3s leave out the opening cysteine and the closing phenylalanine or tryptophan. A row's size may be missing; if present it is once, few, many or a size class.

v_call,j_call,clone_size,cdr3_aa
TRBV25-1,TRBJ1-5,few,ASSELSRNQPQH
TRBV7-2,TRBJ1-5,-,ASSLNPGFQPQH
TRBV11-3,TRBJ2-3,once,ASSAAKSTDTQY
TRBV20-1,TRBJ2-3,-,SVWTSSGTDTQY
TRBV29-1,TRBJ2-6,-,SVVGGQRANVLT
TRBV5-1,TRBJ2-3,-,ASSDYRGGLTDTQY
TRBV27,TRBJ1-4,-,ASSSARGVTNEKLF
TRBV7-6,TRBJ2-4,few,ASYDPAEGLDIQY
TRBV6-5,TRBJ2-1,-,ASSPAGTVAGAEQF
TRBV9,TRBJ2-2,-,ASSSGGTGMFTGELF
TRBV7-7,TRBJ2-5,-,ASSTGLAENIQY
TRBV7-9,TRBJ2-6,once,PSGDSGANVLT
TRBV5-5,TRBJ1-2,few,ASSWDRPSGYT
TRBV7-2,TRBJ1-2,-,ASSCTGVYGYT
TRBV12-3/TRBV12-4,TRBJ2-1,many,ASSQGLAGEQF
TRBV7-9,TRBJ2-1,-,ASSLRLARYNEQF
TRBV12-5,TRBJ1-4,-,ASGLVPGQKSTGEKLF
TRBV6-5,TRBJ2-1,few,ASSSPRLAGGRNEQF
TRBV5-1,TRBJ2-5,-,ASSGGTGAYQETQY
TRBV12-3/TRBV12-4,TRBJ1-1,few,ASSFLAAEREAF
TRBV3-1,TRBJ1-2,-,ASSQALGSGGYT
TRBV12-3/TRBV12-4,TRBJ2-1,-,ASRSSNSYNEQF
TRBV9,TRBJ2-3,-,ASSSPGAGGYKSPDTQY
TRBV20-1,TRBJ1-2,-,SAWDSPYGYT
TRBV9,TRBJ1-1,-,ASSPMTGEAF
TRBV11-1,TRBJ2-3,few,ASSGRQGARGDTQY
TRBV30,TRBJ1-5,-,AWSRQGVYNQPQH
TRBV7-7,TRBJ2-7,-,ASSPILGSYEQY
TRBV12-3/TRBV12-4,TRBJ2-5,few,ASSSQRGDYQETQY
TRBV12-3/TRBV12-4,TRBJ2-5,-,ASSTQWNEQY
TRBV6-1,TRBJ2-3,-,ASSPRRTGTDTQY
TRBV5-1,TRBJ2-3,few,ASSLELAGSTDTQY
TRBV11-2,TRBJ1-1,-,ASSLAGTLAF
TRBV12-3/TRBV12-4,TRBJ2-7,-,ASSNSGAYEQY
TRBV3-1,TRBJ1-2,-,ASSPRRQGLDGYT
TRBV6-5,TRBJ1-2,medium-sized,ASTIQTGTGVYGYT
TRBV12-3/TRBV12-4,TRBJ2-5,-,ASSPYLRDPGQETQY
TRBV6-6,TRBJ2-5,few,ANGQGTRETQY
TRBV4-3,TRBJ2-2,-,ASSVSAANTGELF
TRBV7-2,TRBJ2-1,-,ASSLVRWEQF
TRBV9,TRBJ1-2,few,ASSVDGGGAGLNYGYT
TRBV7-9,TRBJ1-6,many,ASSSGQELSPLH
TRBV20-1,TRBJ1-6,few,SAADIGGSPLH
TRBV3-1,TRBJ1-1,-,ASSQGWGPNTEAF
TRBV9,TRBJ2-1,-,ASSVRLAGALIRLYNEQF
TRBV28,TRBJ1-6,-,ASRDRGFTGYSPLH
TRBV2,TRBJ2-7,few,ASRVPSGGYEQY
TRBV12-3/TRBV12-4,TRBJ2-1,-,ASSRGGGNEQF
TRBV7-2,TRBJ2-1,-,ASSNPRYNEQF
TRBV25-1,TRBJ2-5,-,ASATLTGPQETQY
TRBV27,TRBJ1-2,-,AGSWSDSSGYT
TRBV19,TRBJ1-2,-,ASSRQGMGVGGYT
TRBV7-9,TRBJ1-2,few,ASSADRVNYGYT
TRBV3-1,TRBJ1-2,once,ASSQLQGLGYT